This passage covers 21 T cell receptor beta chains from one sample sequenced in a study of blood T cell repertoires in COVID-19. The data were produced by immunoSEQ multiplex PCR, yet TCRdb's version contains in-frame clones alone and is incomplete. The profile shows about 300,000 clones, 70% to 90% of them singletons. The sample taken for sequencing was peripheral blood. The origin of the receptors is a man aged 18 to 29 who had recovered from COVID-19.

The chain links TRBV7-9 to TRBJ2-1, with TRBD1 as a possible D gene (5 bases). Per the germline V gene, CDR1 is SEHNR and CDR2 is FQNEAQ (reference sequence). The CDR3 is made up of 16 amino acids. The germline V and J ends were trimmed by 7 bases and 3 bases, with 19 bases remaining between them. In DNA, the CDR3 is TGTGCCAGCACTACCGCTGGGGCGGTCGACTACAATGAGCAGTTCTTC. This gives the protein CASTTAGAVDYNEQFF.

This chain links TRBV7-9 with TRBJ1-6; D may be TRBD1 (5 bases). CDR3 length: 15 residues. Germline CDR1 reads SEHNR; CDR2 reads FQNEAQ (reference sequence). V gave up 6 bases and J gave up 6 bases, with 15 bases separating them. CDR3 sequence (DNA): TGTGCCAGCAGTACCAGGGAAATCCTTAATTCACCCCTCCACTTT. As protein: CASSTREILNSPLHF.

This chain uses TRBV7-2 with TRBJ1-1, with D tentatively TRBD1 (5 bases). CDR1 and CDR2 from the germline V gene are SGHTA and FQGNSA. Trimming cost V 2 bases and J 1 base, with 11 bases left between them. The CDR3 has 15 amino acids. The CDR3, as DNA: TGTGCCAGCAGCTTATCGACAGTGACGAACACTGAAGCTTTCTTT. Protein sequence: CASSLSTVTNTEAFF.

The chain carries TRBV19 and TRBJ1-5; TRBD1 matches 11 bases. This CDR3 region has 17 residues. The germline CDR1 and CDR2 sequences are LNHDA and SQIVND (reference sequence). Trimming cost V 2 bases and J 6 bases; bases outside gene matches: 9. Here the CDR3 reads CASSILVGQGAGQPQHF. The CDR3 region has the DNA TGTGCCAGTAGTATACTGGTCGGACAGGGGGCCGGTCAGCCCCAGCATTTT. The full variable domain, completed using reference TRBV19 and TRBJ1-5, is DGGITQSPKYLFRKEGQNVTLSCEQNLNHDAMYWYRQDPGQGLRLIYYSQIVNDFQKGDIAEGYSVSREKKESFPLTVTSAQKNPTAFYLCASSILVGQGAGQPQHFGDGTRLSIL.

The chain couples TRBV5-4 to TRBJ1-1; TRBD1 matches 8 bases. V shed 3 bases and J 3 bases; nucleotides not matched to a gene: 7. This CDR3 region has 15 residues. Germline CDR1 is SGHNT and CDR2 is YYREEE (reference sequence). CDR3: CASSSQMDRDTEAFF. CDR3 DNA sequence: TGTGCCAGCAGCTCCCAGATGGACAGGGACACTGAAGCTTTCTTT. Full variable domain (missing parts from reference TRBV5-4 and TRBJ1-1): ETGVTQSPTHLIKTRGQQVTLRCSSQSGHNTVSWYQQALGQGPQFIFQYYREEENGRGNFPPRFSGLQFPNYSSELNVNALELDDSALYLCASSSQMDRDTEAFFGQGTRLTVV.

This clone has only a few counts. This chain joins TRBV5-4 and TRBJ1-2, with D perhaps matching TRBD1 (5 bases). The CDR3 is 14 residues long. CDR1 and CDR2 from the germline V gene are SGHNT and YYREEE (reference sequence). The ends were cut back, 1 base at V and 3 bases at J, with 10 bases in the middle. CDR3: CASSLSWGDYGYTF. As DNA, the CDR3 is TGTGCCAGCAGCTTGTCGTGGGGGGACTATGGCTACACCTTC.

The V call is TRBV29-1, the J call TRBJ2-7; possibly TRBD1 for D (6 bases). Deletions cut 4 bases from V and 3 bases from J, with 13 bases between. The length of the CDR3 is 13 residues. Germline V gene lookup returns CDR1 SQVTM and CDR2 ANQGSEA. DNA of the CDR3: TGCAGCGTTGTTACCAGGGGCGGCTACGAGCAGTACTTC. This gives the protein CSVVTRGGYEQYF.

The J gene is TRBJ2-7, the V gene TRBV9, with D possibly matching TRBD1 (6 bases). The V end was cut by 6 bases, the J end by 3 bases, with 16 bases between. Germline lookup yields CDR1 SGDLS and CDR2 YYNGEE. CDR3 size: 14 residues. Written as DNA, the CDR3 is TGTGCCAGCACTCGGGACCGGGACAACTACGAGCAGTACTTC. It translates to CASTRDRDNYEQYF. Full variable domain (outside the CDR3, taken from reference TRBV9 and TRBJ2-7): DSGVTQTPKHLITATGQRVTLRCSPRSGDLSVYWYQQSLDQGLQFLIQYYNGEERAKGNILERFSAQQFPDLHSELNLSSLELGDSALYFCASTRDRDNYEQYFGPGTRLTVT.

The genes are TRBV19 and TRBJ2-3, with 7 bases identical to TRBD2. The CDR3 totals 14 residues. The V segment lost 5 bases and the J segment 2 bases; nucleotides outside the gene matches: 4. Looked up from germline, CDR1 is LNHDA and CDR2 is SQIVND (reference sequence). The CDR3 spells CASSRGGTTDTQYF. DNA for the CDR3: TGTGCCAGTAGTCGCGGGGGAACCACAGATACGCAGTATTTT.

Remarks on this clone: The same CDR3 arises from other DNA sequences in this sample as well. The chain links TRBV4-1 to TRBJ1-5; unclear D gene. Trimming pared 4 bases from V and 0 bases from J, leaving 4 bases between. This CDR3 spans 13 amino acids. Germline CDR1 is MGHRA and CDR2 is YSYEKL. The CDR3 DNA sequence: TGCGCCAGCAGCCTTTATAGCAATCAGCCCCAGCATTTT. It encodes CASSLYSNQPQHF.

About this clone itself: This sample also contains other DNA sequences that code for the same CDR3. V gene TRBV20-1 combines with J gene TRBJ1-2, with 9 positions matching TRBD1. Per germline, CDR1 DFQATT and CDR2 SNEGSKA (reference sequence). J gave up 8 bases and V 6 bases, and 4 bases lay outside the gene matches. This CDR3 spans 11 amino acids. In nucleotides, the CDR3 is TGCAGTGCCAGGACAGGGGAAGGCTACACCTTC. It yields the protein CSARTGEGYTF.

This clone has only one observation. The chain recombines TRBV10-3 with TRBJ2-2, with D perhaps matching TRBD2 (6 bases). The CDR3 is 14 amino acids. V lost 8 bases, J lost 0 bases, and 10 bases lay in between. Germline V CDR1 and CDR2: ENHRY, SYGVKD. The CDR3, as DNA: TGTGCCATCGGGACTTCCGCGAACACCGGGGAGCTGTTTTTT. Its translation is CAIGTSANTGELFF.

V gene TRBV7-9 combines with J gene TRBJ1-2; maybe TRBD1 (5 bases). CDR1 is SEHNR, CDR2 FQNEAQ, per germline (reference sequence). CDR3 length equals 16 residues. V shed 5 bases and J shed 6 bases, with 22 bases lying between them. In DNA form, the CDR3 reads TGTGCCAGCAGCCCGGTCGGAGACCCCGAAGGGGATGGCTACACCTTC. Amino acid sequence: CASSPVGDPEGDGYTF.

As regards this clone: The junction and the germline gene differ at one end; a read error may be behind it. The chain recombines TRBV27 with TRBJ1-6; D call uncertain. The germline gives CDR1 MNHEY, CDR2 SMNVEV (reference sequence). This CDR3 has 15 amino acids. The CDR3 region has the DNA TGTGCCAGCAGCTTATCTCTCGGGGAGAGGCTCACCCTCCACTTT. It codes for CASSLSLGERLTLHF.

The chain combines TRBV28 with TRBJ2-7; 8 bases are a match to TRBD2. Germline values: CDR1 MDHEN, CDR2 SYDVKM. The CDR3 contains 14 residues. Unmatched junction bases numbered 6, after V lost 8 bases and J lost 0 bases. CDR3: CASLGGGSSYEQYF. CDR3 bases: TGTGCCAGCCTCGGGGGGGGTAGCTCCTACGAGCAGTACTTC.

The chain is built from TRBV6-5 and TRBJ2-7, with D hard to call. From germline, CDR1 is MNHEY and CDR2 SVGAGI. V was pared by 2 bases and J by 3 bases, with 8 bases between. The CDR3 has 13 amino acids. The DNA for the CDR3 is TGTGCCAGCAGTTACCCCTCTTACTACGAGCAGTACTTC. It specifies CASSYPSYYEQYF.

This clone was detected once. The V call is TRBV6-1, the J call TRBJ2-7; TRBD1 matches at 7 bases. Trimming at V came to 1 base and at J to 2 bases, leaving 5 bases not matched to a gene. The CDR3 has 15 residues. Germline CDR1 MNHNS, CDR2 SASEGT. This chain's CDR3 is CASSEGPTGAYEQYF. CDR3 bases: TGTGCCAGCAGTGAAGGTCCCACAGGGGCCTACGAGCAGTACTTC.

The chain couples TRBV11-2 to TRBJ2-7; the D gene is possibly TRBD2 (5 bases). CDR1 is SGHAT and CDR2 is FQNNGV in the germline V gene. V lost 3 bases to trimming and J lost 3 bases, with 9 bases between them. The CDR3 loop spans 13 amino acids. CDR3 in DNA: TGTGCCAGCAGCTTGGGAGATAACTACGAGCAGTACTTC. Its protein is CASSLGDNYEQYF. Full variable domain (remainder filled in from reference TRBV11-2 and TRBJ2-7): EAGVAQSPRYKIIEKRQSVAFWCNPISGHATLYWYQQILGQGPKLLIQFQNNGVVDDSQLPKDRFSAERLKGVDSTLKIQPAKLEDSAVYLCASSLGDNYEQYFGPGTRLTVT.

The rearrangement joins TRBV5-5 to TRBJ1-5; D possibly corresponds to TRBD1 (6 bases). The CDR3 contains 14 residues. CDR1 is SGHKS, CDR2 YYEKEE, per germline (reference sequence). Trimming took off 2 bases at V and 7 bases at J, with 13 bases between the two ends. The CDR3 DNA sequence: TGTGCCAGCAGCTTCTGGGACAATCGGCAGCCCCAGCATTTT. Amino acids: CASSFWDNRQPQHF.

The V call is TRBV7-2, the J call TRBJ1-1; 7 bases align to TRBD1. V lost 3 bases and J lost 5; bases outside the gene matches: 9. This CDR3 has 15 residues. CDR1 and CDR2 from the germline V gene are SGHTA and FQGNSA. This CDR3 is CASSFSDRKGTEAFF. DNA of the CDR3: TGTGCCAGCAGCTTTTCGGACAGGAAGGGGACTGAAGCTTTCTTT.

The chain has TRBV4-1 and TRBJ1-1, with 11 bases identical to TRBD1. The V gene's germline CDR1 is MGHRA and CDR2 YSYEKL. With 3 bases clipped from V and 6 bases from J, the junction kept 12 bases outside the gene matches. This CDR3 has 17 residues. CDR3 nucleotide sequence: TGCGCCAGCAGCCATGGACAGGGGGCTAGCGGGGTGGCTGAAGCTTTCTTT. Its protein is CASSHGQGASGVAEAFF.